A selection of T cell receptor beta chains follows, all from one sample in a study of post-analysis software for immune sequencing data. Each CDR3 protein gets one entry after TCRdb re-called the PCR reads with MiXCR. The sample yields some 370,000 distinct CDR3 sequences, less than 40% seen once. Material for sequencing was blood. The receptors come from a girl between 5 and 17 years old with multiple sclerosis. CDR3s include the opening cysteine and the closing phenylalanine or tryptophan. The D gene is left open where the match is weak. Expanded clones get a size class; other rows say once, few or many, or leave the size out.

v_gene	abundance	j_gene	d_gene	CDR3nt	CDR3aa
TRBV12-3/TRBV12-4	-	TRBJ2-3	TRBD2	TGTGCCAGCAGCGGGGGGTACACAGATACGCAGTATTTT	CASSGGYTDTQYF
TRBV5-6	few	TRBJ2-2	TRBD2	TGTGCCAGCAGCCGCGGCACTAGCGGGGGTGCAGGGGAGCTGTTTTTT	CASSRGTSGGAGELFF
TRBV6-6	few	TRBJ2-2	-	TGTGCCAGCAGTTACTCGATGGGAGGGGGGCCCGGGGAGCTGTTTTTT	CASSYSMGGGPGELFF
TRBV14	-	TRBJ1-4	-	TGTGCCAGCAGCCAACGGGGCGGGAATGAAAAACTGTTTTTT	CASSQRGGNEKLFF
TRBV6-5	many	TRBJ2-5	-	TGTGCCAGCAGTTACTCGGGCAGCACAGAGACCCAGTACTTC	CASSYSGSTETQYF
TRBV11-2	few	TRBJ1-2	-	TGTGCCAGCAGTTTACTTGGGGACGGCTACACCTTC	CASSLLGDGYTF
TRBV4-1	-	TRBJ2-3	-	TGCACCAGCAGCCAAGCCTGGAGGGACACAGATACGCAGTATTTT	CTSSQAWRDTDTQYF
TRBV6-5	few	TRBJ2-1	-	TGTGCCAGCAGTAACGAAGGGGGGGCCGGAAATGAGCAGTTCTTC	CASSNEGGAGNEQFF
TRBV9	-	TRBJ2-1	TRBD1	TGTGCCAGCACCCCAGGGGGGGACAGGGGCTACAATGAGCAGTTCTTC	CASTPGGDRGYNEQFF
TRBV4-1	few	TRBJ2-6	TRBD1	TGCGCCAGCAGCCACCCTTCGGGACAGCTACGCTCTGGGGCCAACGTCCTGACTTTC	CASSHPSGQLRSGANVLTF
TRBV5-6	-	TRBJ2-5	TRBD2	TGTGCCAGCAGCTTGACTAGCGGGGATTGGCACCAAGAGACCCAGTACTTC	CASSLTSGDWHQETQYF
TRBV11-1	-	TRBJ2-5	TRBD1	TGTGCCAGCAGCTTAGACAGGGGGCCGTTGAGGACCCAGTACTTC	CASSLDRGPLRTQYF
TRBV3-1	-	TRBJ1-2	-	TGTGCCAGCAGCTCCGTTCCTAACTATGGCTACACCTTC	CASSSVPNYGYTF
TRBV27	-	TRBJ2-1	-	TGTGCCAGCAAACAGGGTGGGGCAGACAATGAGCAGTTCTTC	CASKQGGADNEQFF